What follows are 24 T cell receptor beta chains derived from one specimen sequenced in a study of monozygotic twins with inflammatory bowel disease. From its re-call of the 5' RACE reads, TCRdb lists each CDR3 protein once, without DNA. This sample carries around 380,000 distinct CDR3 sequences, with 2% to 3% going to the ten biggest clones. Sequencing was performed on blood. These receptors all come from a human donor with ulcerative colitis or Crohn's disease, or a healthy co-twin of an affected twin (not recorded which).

The CDR3 loop reads CASSQKYFDHEQYF. The chain couples TRBV11-2 to TRBJ2-7. The CDR3 loop spans 14 amino acids. The V gene's germline CDR1 is SGHAT and CDR2 FQNNGV. The whole variable domain, remainder taken from reference TRBV11-2 and TRBJ2-7, is EAGVAQSPRYKIIEKRQSVAFWCNPISGHATLYWYQQILGQGPKLLIQFQNNGVVDDSQLPKDRFSAERLKGVDSTLKIQPAKLEDSAVYLCASSQKYFDHEQYFGPGTRLTVT.

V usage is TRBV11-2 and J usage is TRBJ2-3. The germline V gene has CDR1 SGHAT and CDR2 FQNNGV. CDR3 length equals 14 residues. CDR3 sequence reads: CASSMRFSTDTQYF.

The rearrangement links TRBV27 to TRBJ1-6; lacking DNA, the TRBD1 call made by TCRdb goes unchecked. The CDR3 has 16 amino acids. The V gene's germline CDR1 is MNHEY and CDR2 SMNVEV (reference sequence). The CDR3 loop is CASSLNGGNGNSPLHF.

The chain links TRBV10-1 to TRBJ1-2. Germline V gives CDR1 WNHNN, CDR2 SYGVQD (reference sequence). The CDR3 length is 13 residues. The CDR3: CASSEGRTYGYTF.

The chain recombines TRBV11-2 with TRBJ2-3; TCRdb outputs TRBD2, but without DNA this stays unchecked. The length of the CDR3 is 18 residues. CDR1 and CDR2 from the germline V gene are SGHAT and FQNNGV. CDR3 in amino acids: CASSLNTPFQGLQDTQYF.

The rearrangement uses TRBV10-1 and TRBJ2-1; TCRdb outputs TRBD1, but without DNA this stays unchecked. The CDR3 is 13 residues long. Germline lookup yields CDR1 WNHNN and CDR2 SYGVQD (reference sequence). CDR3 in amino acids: CASSKDRVGEQFF.

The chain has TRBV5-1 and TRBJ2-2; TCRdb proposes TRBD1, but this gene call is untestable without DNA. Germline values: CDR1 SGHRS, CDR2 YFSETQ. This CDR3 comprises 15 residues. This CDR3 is CASSARTGNTGELFF. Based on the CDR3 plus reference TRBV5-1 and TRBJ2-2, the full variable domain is KAGVTQTPRYLIKTRGQQVTLSCSPISGHRSVSWYQQTPGQGLQFLFEYFSETQRNKGNFPGRFSGRQFSNSRSEMNVSTLELGDSALYLCASSARTGNTGELFFGEGSRLTVL.

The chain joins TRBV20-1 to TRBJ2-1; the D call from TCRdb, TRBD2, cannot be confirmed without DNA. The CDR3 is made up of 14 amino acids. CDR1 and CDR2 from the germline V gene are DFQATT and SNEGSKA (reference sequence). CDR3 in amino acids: CSARRTRLANEQFF.

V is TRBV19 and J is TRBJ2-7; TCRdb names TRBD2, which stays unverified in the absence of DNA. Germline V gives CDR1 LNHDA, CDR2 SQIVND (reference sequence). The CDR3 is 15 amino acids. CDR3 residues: CASSPRASGEDEQYF.

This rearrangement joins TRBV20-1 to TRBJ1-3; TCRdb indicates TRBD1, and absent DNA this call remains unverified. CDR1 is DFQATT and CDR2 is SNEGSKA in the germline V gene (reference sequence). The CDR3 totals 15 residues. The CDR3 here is CSARVDRFSGNTIYF.

The CDR3 reads CASSSRGDSGNTIYF. The gene calls are TRBV5-1 and TRBJ1-3; with no DNA, the TCRdb D assignment of TRBD1 cannot be verified. Germline V lookup: CDR1 SGHRS, CDR2 YFSETQ. CDR3 length: 15 residues. Looking up the rest from reference TRBV5-1 and TRBJ1-3 gives the full variable domain: KAGVTQTPRYLIKTRGQQVTLSCSPISGHRSVSWYQQTPGQGLQFLFEYFSETQRNKGNFPGRFSGRQFSNSRSEMNVSTLELGDSALYLCASSSRGDSGNTIYFGEGSWLTVV.

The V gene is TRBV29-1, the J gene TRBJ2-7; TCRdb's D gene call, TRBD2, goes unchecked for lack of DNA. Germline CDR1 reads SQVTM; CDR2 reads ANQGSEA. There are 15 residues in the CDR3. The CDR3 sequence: CSVSSGLAKLYEQYF.

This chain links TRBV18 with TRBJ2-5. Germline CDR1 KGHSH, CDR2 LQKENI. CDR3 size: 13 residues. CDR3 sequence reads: CASSLHKQETQYF.

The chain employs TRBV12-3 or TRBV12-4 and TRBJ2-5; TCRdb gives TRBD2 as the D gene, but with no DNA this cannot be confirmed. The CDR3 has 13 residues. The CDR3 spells CASSFGGTETQYF.

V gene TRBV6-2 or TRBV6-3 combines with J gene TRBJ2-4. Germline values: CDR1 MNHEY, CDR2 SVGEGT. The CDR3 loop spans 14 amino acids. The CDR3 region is CASSPGIAKNIQYF.

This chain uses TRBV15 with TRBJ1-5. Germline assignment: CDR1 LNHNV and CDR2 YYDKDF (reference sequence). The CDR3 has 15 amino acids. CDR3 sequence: CATSREAGLNQPQHF.

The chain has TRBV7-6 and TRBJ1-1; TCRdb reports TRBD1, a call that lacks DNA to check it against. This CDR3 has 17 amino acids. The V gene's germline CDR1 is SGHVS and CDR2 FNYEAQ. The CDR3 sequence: CASSLDYPQVGYTEAFF.

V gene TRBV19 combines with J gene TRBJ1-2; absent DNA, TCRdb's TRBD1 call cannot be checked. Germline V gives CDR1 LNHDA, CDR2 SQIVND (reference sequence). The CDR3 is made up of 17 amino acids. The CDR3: CASSREPGRTGDDGYTF.

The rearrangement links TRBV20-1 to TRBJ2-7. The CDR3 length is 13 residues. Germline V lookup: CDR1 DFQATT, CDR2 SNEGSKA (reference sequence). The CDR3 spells CSASNLAPPEQYF.

The CDR3 sequence: CSASMRSGSSEQFF. This chain joins TRBV20-1 and TRBJ2-1. From germline, CDR1 is DFQATT and CDR2 SNEGSKA (reference sequence). The CDR3 is 14 residues long.

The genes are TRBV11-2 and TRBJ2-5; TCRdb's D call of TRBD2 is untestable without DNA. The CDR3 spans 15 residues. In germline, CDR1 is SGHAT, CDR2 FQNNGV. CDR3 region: CASTERGTEQETQYF.

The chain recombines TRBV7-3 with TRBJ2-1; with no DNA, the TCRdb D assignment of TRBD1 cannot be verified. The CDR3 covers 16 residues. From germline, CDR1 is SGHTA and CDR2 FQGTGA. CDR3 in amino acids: CASSLLGTGAYNEQFF.

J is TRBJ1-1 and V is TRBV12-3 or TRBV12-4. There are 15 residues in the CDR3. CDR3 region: CASSLGVGLNTEAFF.

The CDR3 sequence: CASSLSKGRDRVGDTQYF. The V gene is TRBV7-3, the J gene TRBJ2-3; TCRdb's D call of TRBD1 is untestable without DNA. Germline lookup yields CDR1 SGHTA and CDR2 FQGTGA. CDR3 length: 18 amino acids. The variable domain in full, with the rest retrieved from reference TRBV7-3 and TRBJ2-3, is GAGVSQTPSNKVTEKGKYVELRCDPISGHTALYWYRQSLGQGPEFLIYFQGTGAADDSGLPNDRFFAVRPEGSVSTLKIQRTERGDSAVYLCASSLSKGRDRVGDTQYFGPGTRLTVL.